This T cell receptor beta chain originates from a study of blood T cell repertoires in COVID-19. The overall study: From the United States, Italy and Spain came samples of acute and convalescent COVID-19.

Sequenced by immunoSEQ multiplex PCR; TCRdb stores in-frame clones only, minus some. The sample holds roughly 35,000 clones, 60% to 80% seen once. Trimming took off 0 bases at V and 3 bases at J, with 6 bases between the two ends. Germline CDR1 reads SGHRS; CDR2 reads YFSETQ. The CDR3 runs 13 residues. The clonotype was recovered from a man older than 75 with acute or convalescent COVID-19. Sequenced material: peripheral blood. The J gene is TRBJ1-1, the V gene TRBV5-1, with D unresolved. The chain's CDR3 is CASSLAGYTEAFF. The CDR3 DNA reads TGCGCCAGCAGCTTGGCAGGTTACACTGAAGCTTTCTTT.